This section outlines one T cell receptor (beta chain) sequence together with its context. This entry belongs to a study of human T cells and chemical hapten exposure. Time point described: pre-sensitization, week 0. Regarding treatment: therapeutic diphenylcyclopropenone sensitization with weekly scalp DPC. The CDR3 has 16 amino acids. Trimming pared 1 base from V and 0 bases from J, leaving 10 bases between. Germline lookup yields CDR1 SGDLS and CDR2 YYNGEE. In the study's own analysis: Individual samples carried between roughly 23,224 and 700,000 TCRs, with some 100,000 as the median. TCRdb called the RACE reads again in MiXCR, with one record for every CDR3 protein. These V and J calls originate from TCRdb's pipeline instead of the authors' own analysis. The sample consists of under 300,000 distinct CDR3 sequences, about 9.4% of them appearing once.

The sequence was obtained from a woman in her 40s with alopecia areata. Some clones in this sample may be carry-over from other donors' samples. The sequences come from whole blood, collected in connection with sensitization to the hapten diphenylcyclopropenone (DPC). The chain carries TRBV9 and TRBJ2-2; maybe TRBD2 (5 bases). CDR3 in amino acids: CASSVLVGANTGELFF. CDR3 DNA: TGTGCCAGCAGCGTATTAGTGGGAGCGAACACCGGGGAGCTGTTTTTT.